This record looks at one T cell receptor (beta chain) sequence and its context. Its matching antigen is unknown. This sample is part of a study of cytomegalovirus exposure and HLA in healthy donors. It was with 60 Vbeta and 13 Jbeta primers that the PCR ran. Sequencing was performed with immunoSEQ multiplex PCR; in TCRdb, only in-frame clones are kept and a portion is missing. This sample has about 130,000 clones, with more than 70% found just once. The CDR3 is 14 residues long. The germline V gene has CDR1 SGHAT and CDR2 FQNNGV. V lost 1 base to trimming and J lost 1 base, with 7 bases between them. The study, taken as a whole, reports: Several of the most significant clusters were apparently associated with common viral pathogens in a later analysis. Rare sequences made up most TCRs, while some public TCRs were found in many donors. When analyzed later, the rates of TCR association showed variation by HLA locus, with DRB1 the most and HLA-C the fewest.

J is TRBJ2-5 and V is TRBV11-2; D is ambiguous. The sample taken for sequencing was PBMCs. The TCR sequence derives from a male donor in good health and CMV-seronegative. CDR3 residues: CASSLAGPQETQYF. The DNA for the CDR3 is TGTGCCAGCAGCTTAGCTGGGCCCCAAGAGACCCAGTACTTC.